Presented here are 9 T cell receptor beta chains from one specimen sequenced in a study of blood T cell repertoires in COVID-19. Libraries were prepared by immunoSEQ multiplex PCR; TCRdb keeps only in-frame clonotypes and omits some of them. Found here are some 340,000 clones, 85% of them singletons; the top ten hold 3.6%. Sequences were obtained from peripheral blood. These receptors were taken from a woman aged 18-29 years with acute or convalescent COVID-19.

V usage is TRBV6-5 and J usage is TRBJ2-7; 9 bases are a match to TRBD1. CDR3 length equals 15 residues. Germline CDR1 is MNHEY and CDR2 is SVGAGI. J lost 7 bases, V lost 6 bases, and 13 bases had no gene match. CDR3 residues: CASRPPGQGNGEQYF. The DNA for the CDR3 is TGTGCCAGCAGACCTCCGGGACAGGGTAATGGAGAGCAGTACTTC.

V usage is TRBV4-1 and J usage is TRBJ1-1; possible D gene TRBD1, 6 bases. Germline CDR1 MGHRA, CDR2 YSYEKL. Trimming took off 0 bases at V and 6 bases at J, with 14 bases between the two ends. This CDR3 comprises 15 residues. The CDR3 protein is CASSQDPRGLSEAFF. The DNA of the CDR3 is TGCGCCAGCAGCCAAGATCCCAGGGGCCTTTCTGAAGCTTTCTTT.

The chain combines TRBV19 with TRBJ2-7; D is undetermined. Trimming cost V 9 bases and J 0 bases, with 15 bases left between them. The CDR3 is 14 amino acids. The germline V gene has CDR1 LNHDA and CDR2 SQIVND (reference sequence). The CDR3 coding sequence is TGTGCCAGCTCAACTACGGCTAGCTCCTACGAGCAGTACTTC. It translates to CASSTTASSYEQYF.

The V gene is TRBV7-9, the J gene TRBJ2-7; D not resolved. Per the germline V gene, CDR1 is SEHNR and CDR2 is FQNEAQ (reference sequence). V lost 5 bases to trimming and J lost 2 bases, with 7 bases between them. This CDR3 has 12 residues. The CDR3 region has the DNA TGTGCCAGCAGCGCGAGTACCTACGAGCAGTACTTC. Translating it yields CASSASTYEQYF.

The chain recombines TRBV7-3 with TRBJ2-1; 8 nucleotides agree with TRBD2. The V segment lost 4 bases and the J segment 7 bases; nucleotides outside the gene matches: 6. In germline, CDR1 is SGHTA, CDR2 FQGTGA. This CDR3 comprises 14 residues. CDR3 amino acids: CASSSLGGRNEQFF. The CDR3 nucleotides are TGTGCCAGCAGCTCTCTTGGCGGGAGGAATGAGCAGTTCTTC.

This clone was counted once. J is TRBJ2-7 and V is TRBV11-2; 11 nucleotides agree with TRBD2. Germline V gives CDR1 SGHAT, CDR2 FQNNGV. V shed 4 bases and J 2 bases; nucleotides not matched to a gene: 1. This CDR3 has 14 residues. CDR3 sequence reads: CASSSSGGPYEQYF. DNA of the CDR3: TGTGCCAGCAGCTCTAGCGGGGGGCCCTACGAGCAGTACTTC. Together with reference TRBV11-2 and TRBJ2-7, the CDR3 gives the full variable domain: EAGVAQSPRYKIIEKRQSVAFWCNPISGHATLYWYQQILGQGPKLLIQFQNNGVVDDSQLPKDRFSAERLKGVDSTLKIQPAKLEDSAVYLCASSSSGGPYEQYFGPGTRLTVT.

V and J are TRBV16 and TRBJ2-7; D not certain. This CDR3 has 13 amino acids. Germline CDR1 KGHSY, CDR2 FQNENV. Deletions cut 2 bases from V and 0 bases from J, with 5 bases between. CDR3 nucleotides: TGTGCCAGCAGCCAACCTTTCTCCTACGAGCAGTACTTC. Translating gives CASSQPFSYEQYF.

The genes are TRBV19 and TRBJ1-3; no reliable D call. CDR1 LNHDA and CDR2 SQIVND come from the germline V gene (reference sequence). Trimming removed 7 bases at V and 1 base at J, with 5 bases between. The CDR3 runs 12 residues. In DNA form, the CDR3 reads TGTGCCAGTACCTCGTCTGGAAACACCATATATTTT. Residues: CASTSSGNTIYF.

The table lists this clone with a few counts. The CDR3 region is CASRYEPAGGVATYEQYF. The CDR3 bases are TGCGCCAGCCGATACGAGCCAGCGGGAGGGGTTGCGACCTACGAGCAGTACTTC. The chain links TRBV5-1 to TRBJ2-7, with 10 nucleotides matching TRBD2. With V trimmed by 7 bases and J by 2 bases, 18 bases remained unmatched. In germline, CDR1 is SGHRS, CDR2 YFSETQ. This CDR3 region has 18 residues.